This record covers a single T cell receptor (beta chain). Germline-derived CDR1 and CDR2 are SGHDN and FVKESK. V lost 4 bases, J lost 1 base, and 20 bases lay in between. CDR3 size: 18 residues. This table comes from immunoSEQ multiplex PCR, and its TCRdb copy is limited to in-frame clones, with some not included. The data show 76,000 or so clones, roughly 94% seen once. The record originates from a study of cytomegalovirus exposure and HLA in healthy donors. Sample: PBMCs. The origin of this receptor is a woman aged 18-29 years in good health and CMV-seropositive. The V and J genes are TRBV14 and TRBJ2-4; D perhaps matches TRBD1 (6 bases). The CDR3 region is CASSRDEEGVYAKNIQYF. The CDR3 DNA sequence: TGTGCCAGCAGCCGGGACGAAGAGGGGGTTTACGCCAAAAACATTCAGTACTTC.